This T cell receptor beta chain originates from a study of blood T cells in healthy people across ages. Findings of the study overall: Observed TCR beta diversity showed a strong correlation with the percentage of naive T cells as measured by flow cytometry.

The sample holds many counts of this clonotype. The antigen is unknown. Together with a sample-barcoded 5' primer, a J-beta primer mix was included in a second PCR lasting roughly 6 to 12 cycles. TCRdb reanalysed the 5' RACE reads using MiXCR and keeps one entry per CDR3 protein. Counted here are 500,000 to 600,000 distinct CDR3 sequences, 27% occurring once; the ten biggest clones make up around a sixth. This CDR3 spans 12 amino acids. Germline V gene sequence: CDR1 LGHDT, CDR2 YNNKEL (reference sequence). Trimming removed 3 bases from V and 7 bases from J, with 6 bases in between. The source of this sequence is a woman in her 70s in good health. The sequenced sample was blood. This chain uses TRBV3-1 with TRBJ2-2; weak D call: TRBD2 (6 bases). CDR3 region: CASSQGGGELFF. The CDR3 region has the DNA TGTGCCAGCAGCCAGGGAGGCGGGGAGCTGTTTTTT. The full variable domain, in which reference TRBV3-1 and TRBJ2-2 provide the parts outside the CDR3, is DTAVSQTPKYLVTQMGNDKSIKCEQNLGHDTMYWYKQDSKKFLKIMFSYNNKELIINETVPNRFSPKSPDKAHLNLHINSLELGDSAVYFCASSQGGGELFFGEGSRLTVL.